The T cell receptor beta chain described here comes from a study of response to subunit inactivated influenza vaccine. Study results and caveats: It was the authors' suggestion that each seasonal influenza vaccination recruits few new T cells.

TCRdb re-derived calls from the RT-PCR reads in MiXCR, one entry per CDR3 protein. This table holds roughly 700,000 distinct CDR3 sequences, 15% to 17% found once. Comments on this clonotype: Its target is unknown.

This CDR3 spans 14 amino acids. The V gene's germline CDR1 is SGHRS and CDR2 YFSETQ. Trimming stripped 4 bases from V and 5 bases from J, with 16 bases between. This sequence was found in a man over 45 who received an inactivated influenza vaccine. The specimen comprised PBMCs from blood, sampled 11 to 12 days after vaccination. The gene calls are TRBV5-1 and TRBJ2-7; maybe TRBD1 (6 bases). The CDR3 nucleotides are TGCGCCAGCAGCATACAGGGTATTGGACACGAGCAGTACTTC. Translated: CASSIQGIGHEQYF.